The T cell receptor (beta chain) under discussion was sequenced for a study of CD8 T cells in ankylosing spondylitis. The CDR3 sequence is 15 residues long. In germline, CDR1 is SGDLS, CDR2 YYNGEE. With V trimmed by 4 bases and J by 4 bases, 8 bases remained unmatched. This clonotype was recorded at least ten times. TCRdb redid the calling of the 5' RACE reads with MiXCR, one entry per CDR3 protein. The table has some 7,000 distinct CDR3 sequences, approximately 2.9% seen once; the top ten hold approximately 37%. The receptor was derived from a female donor with ankylosing spondylitis or in good health (not recorded which). The rearrangement joins TRBV9 to TRBJ1-2, with 9 positions matching TRBD1. Sequencing was carried out using blood, either unsorted or a sorted T cell fraction (not recorded which). CDR3: CASSTHTDRGYGYTF. The CDR3 nucleotides read TGTGCCAGCAGCACACACACGGACAGGGGCTATGGCTACACCTTC.